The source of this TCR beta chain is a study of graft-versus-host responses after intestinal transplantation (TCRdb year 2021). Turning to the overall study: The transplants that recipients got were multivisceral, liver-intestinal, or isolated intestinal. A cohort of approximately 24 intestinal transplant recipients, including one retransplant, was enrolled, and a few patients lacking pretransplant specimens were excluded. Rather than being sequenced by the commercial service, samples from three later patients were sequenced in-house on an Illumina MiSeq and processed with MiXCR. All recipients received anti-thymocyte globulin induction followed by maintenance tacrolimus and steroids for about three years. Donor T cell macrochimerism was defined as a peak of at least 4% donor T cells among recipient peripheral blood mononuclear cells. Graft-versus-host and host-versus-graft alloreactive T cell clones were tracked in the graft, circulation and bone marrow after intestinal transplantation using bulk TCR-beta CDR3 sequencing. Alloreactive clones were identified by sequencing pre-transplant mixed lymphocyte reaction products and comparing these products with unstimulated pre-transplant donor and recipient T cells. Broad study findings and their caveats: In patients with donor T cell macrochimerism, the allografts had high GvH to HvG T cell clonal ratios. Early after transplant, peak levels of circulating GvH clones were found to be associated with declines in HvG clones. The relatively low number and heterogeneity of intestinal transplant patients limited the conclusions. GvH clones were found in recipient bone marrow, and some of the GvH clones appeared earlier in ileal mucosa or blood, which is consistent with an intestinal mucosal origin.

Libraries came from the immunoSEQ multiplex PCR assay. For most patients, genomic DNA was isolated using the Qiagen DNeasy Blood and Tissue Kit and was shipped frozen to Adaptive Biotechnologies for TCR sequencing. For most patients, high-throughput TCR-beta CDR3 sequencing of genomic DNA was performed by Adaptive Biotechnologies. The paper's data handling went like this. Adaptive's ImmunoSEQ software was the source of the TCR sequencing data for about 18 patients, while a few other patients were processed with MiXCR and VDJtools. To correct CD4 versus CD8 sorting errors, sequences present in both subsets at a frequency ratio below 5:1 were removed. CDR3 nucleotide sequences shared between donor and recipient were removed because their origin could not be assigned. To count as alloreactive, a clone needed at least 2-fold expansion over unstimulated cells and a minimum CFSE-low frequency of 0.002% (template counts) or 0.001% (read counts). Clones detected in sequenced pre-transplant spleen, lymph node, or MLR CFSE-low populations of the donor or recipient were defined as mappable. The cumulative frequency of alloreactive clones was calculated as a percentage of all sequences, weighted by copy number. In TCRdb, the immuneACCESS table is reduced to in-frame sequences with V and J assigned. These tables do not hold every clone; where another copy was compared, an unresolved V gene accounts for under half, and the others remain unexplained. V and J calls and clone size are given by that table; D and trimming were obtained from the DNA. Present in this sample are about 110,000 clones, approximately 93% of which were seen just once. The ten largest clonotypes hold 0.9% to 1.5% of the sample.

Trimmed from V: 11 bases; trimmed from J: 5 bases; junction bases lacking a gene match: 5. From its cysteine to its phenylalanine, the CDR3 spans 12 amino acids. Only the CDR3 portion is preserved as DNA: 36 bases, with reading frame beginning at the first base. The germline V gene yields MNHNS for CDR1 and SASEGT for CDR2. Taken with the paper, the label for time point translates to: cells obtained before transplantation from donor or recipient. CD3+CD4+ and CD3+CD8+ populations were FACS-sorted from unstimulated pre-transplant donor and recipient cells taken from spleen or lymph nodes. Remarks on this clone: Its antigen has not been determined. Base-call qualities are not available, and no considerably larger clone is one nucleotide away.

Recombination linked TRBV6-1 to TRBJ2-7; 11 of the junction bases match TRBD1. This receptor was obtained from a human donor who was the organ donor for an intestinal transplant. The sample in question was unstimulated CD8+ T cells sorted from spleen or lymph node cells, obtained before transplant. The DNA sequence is TGTGCCGGGGGGACAGGGGGAAACGAGCAGTACTTC. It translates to CAGGTGGNEQYF.